These 17 T cell receptor beta chains were sequenced from one sample in a study of cytomegalovirus exposure and HLA in healthy donors. 13 Jbeta primers and 60 Vbeta primers were used for the PCR. Clones were sequenced by immunoSEQ multiplex PCR, and TCRdb holds only the in-frame ones, with some missing. Of tens of thousands of clones detected, 72% appear once; the ten largest clones hold 12%. Sequences were obtained from PBMCs. These receptors all come from a middle-aged woman in good health and CMV-seropositive.

This sequence joins TRBV5-1 and TRBJ2-5; TRBD1 matches 9 bases. Trimming took 4 bases from V and 11 from J; bases not matched to a gene: 12. Germline CDR1 SGHRS, CDR2 YFSETQ. The CDR3 contains 14 residues. As DNA, the CDR3 is TGCGCCAGCAGCCCGGGACAGGGAAGTTTAGGGCAGTACTTC. Its translation is CASSPGQGSLGQYF.

This chain links TRBV6-6 with TRBJ1-2; D is uncertain. Looked up from germline, CDR1 is MNHNY and CDR2 is SVGAGI (reference sequence). Trimming left V 6 bases short and J 7 bases short, with 18 bases between. The CDR3 is 14 residues long. The CDR3 sequence is CASSPSEGRGGYTF. CDR3 bases: TGTGCCAGCAGCCCCTCGGAGGGCCGGGGTGGCTACACCTTC.

The chain combines TRBV15 with TRBJ1-4; D is unresolved. With 2 bases removed from V and 8 bases from J, the gap between germline ends came to 15 bases. This CDR3 region has 15 residues. Germline-derived CDR1 and CDR2 are LNHNV and YYDKDF (reference sequence). The DNA for the CDR3 is TGTGCCACCAGCAGACGGGTTCTGCAGTCCGAAAAACTGTTTTTT. This codes for CATSRRVLQSEKLFF.

The rearrangement links TRBV7-3 to TRBJ2-1, with 11 bases that match TRBD2. The germline gives CDR1 SGHTA, CDR2 FQGTGA. The CDR3 totals 16 residues. J lost 0 bases, V lost 5 bases, and 3 bases had no gene match. CDR3 in DNA: TGTGCCAGCAGCCCCACTAGCGGGAGCTCCTACAATGAGCAGTTCTTC. It yields the protein CASSPTSGSSYNEQFF.

J is TRBJ2-3 and V is TRBV13; 7 nucleotides match TRBD1. The V and J ends lost 3 bases and 0 bases, in that order; junction bases with no gene match: 9. Germline lookup yields CDR1 PRHDT and CDR2 FYEKMQ (reference sequence). The CDR3 has 17 amino acids. CDR3 nucleotides: TGTGCCAGCAGCTTGGGGACAGCCACTTTCAGCACAGATACGCAGTATTTT. This translates into CASSLGTATFSTDTQYF.

This rearrangement joins TRBV7-9 to TRBJ2-1, with TRBD2 identical over 7 bases. Per the germline V gene, CDR1 is SEHNR and CDR2 is FQNEAQ (reference sequence). CDR3 length: 12 residues. V shed 6 bases and J 7 bases; nucleotides not matched to a gene: 3. CDR3 residues: CASRGRGNEQFF. The CDR3 nucleotides are TGTGCCAGCAGAGGGCGGGGGAATGAGCAGTTCTTC.

The chain combines TRBV5-1 with TRBJ2-3; a possible D gene is TRBD1 (6 bases). Germline V gene data show CDR1 as SGHRS and CDR2 as YFSETQ. V lost 4 bases, J lost 2 bases, and 17 bases lay in between. The CDR3 spans 16 residues. The CDR3 loop reads CASSRATGTSTDTQYF. CDR3 nucleotide sequence: TGCGCCAGCAGCCGAGCGACAGGAACATCCACAGATACGCAGTATTTT. Variable domain in full (rest from reference TRBV5-1 and TRBJ2-3): KAGVTQTPRYLIKTRGQQVTLSCSPISGHRSVSWYQQTPGQGLQFLFEYFSETQRNKGNFPGRFSGRQFSNSRSEMNVSTLELGDSALYLCASSRATGTSTDTQYFGPGTRLTVL.

J is TRBJ2-7 and V is TRBV5-1; 7 positions match TRBD1. With 4 bases clipped from V and 7 bases from J, the junction kept 11 bases outside the gene matches. Germline-derived CDR1 and CDR2 are SGHRS and YFSETQ. This CDR3 region has 14 residues. CDR3 coding DNA: TGCGCCAGCAGCGATAGACAGGGACCAGGGGAGCAGTACTTC. This encodes CASSDRQGPGEQYF.

Only one count was recorded for this clone. The chain recombines TRBV7-8 with TRBJ1-5, with D possibly TRBD1 on 6 matching bases. With 8 bases removed from V and 3 bases from J, the gap between germline ends came to 17 bases. Germline V lookup: CDR1 SGHVS, CDR2 FQNEAQ. This CDR3 has 15 residues. As DNA, the CDR3 is TGTGCCAGCGGAGCTGGCCGGGACAACAATCAGCCCCAGCATTTT. The encoded protein is CASGAGRDNNQPQHF.

This clone came up once. V gene TRBV5-1 combines with J gene TRBJ2-5; 9 positions match TRBD1. The DNA end is a closer match to TRBJ2-7, so the J assignment may be wrong. This CDR3 is built from 15 residues. The V gene's germline CDR1 is SGHRS and CDR2 YFSETQ. CDR3 DNA: TGCGCCAGCAGCTTTCCCGGGACAGGGACTAACGAGCAGTACTTC. It codes for CASSFPGTGTNEQYF.

The V call is TRBV6-6, the J call TRBJ1-4; D ambiguous. Trimming removed 0 bases from V and 5 bases from J, with 4 bases in between. CDR3 length: 13 amino acids. The germline V gene encodes CDR1 MNHNY and CDR2 SVGAGI (reference sequence). The CDR3 reads CASSYSRNEKLFF. CDR3 nucleotide sequence: TGTGCCAGCAGTTACTCGAGGAATGAAAAACTGTTTTTT.

The chain employs TRBV4-1 and TRBJ1-4; 7 nucleotides agree with TRBD1. CDR1 MGHRA and CDR2 YSYEKL come from the germline V gene. V shed 6 bases, J shed 2 bases, and the junction held 9 bases outside the gene matches. This CDR3 contains 16 residues. Written as DNA, the CDR3 is TGCGCCAGCAGTCTACAGGGGAGAGGGACTAATGAAAAACTGTTTTTT. This gives the protein CASSLQGRGTNEKLFF.

This chain links TRBV7-9 with TRBJ1-6; D is undetermined. CDR1 and CDR2 from the germline V gene are SEHNR and FQNEAQ (reference sequence). V was trimmed by 7 bases and J by 6 bases, leaving 22 bases between them. This CDR3 is built from 17 residues. CDR3: CASTHKGEGRGNSPLHF. In DNA, the CDR3 is TGTGCCAGCACCCACAAAGGAGAGGGCCGGGGTAATTCACCCCTCCACTTT. Full variable domain (remainder filled in from reference TRBV7-9 and TRBJ1-6): DTGVSQNPRHKITKRGQNVTFRCDPISEHNRLYWYRQTLGQGPEFLTYFQNEAQLEKSRLLSDRFSAERPKGSFSTLEIQRTEQGDSAMYLCASTHKGEGRGNSPLHFGNGTRLTVT.

This chain links TRBV2 with TRBJ2-5; a possible D gene is TRBD2 (6 bases). Germline loops: CDR1 SNHLY, CDR2 FYNNEI. The CDR3 is made up of 14 amino acids. V was clipped by 6 bases and J by 5 bases, with 16 bases between them. The CDR3 sequence: CASRSGSGVETQYF. The CDR3, as DNA: TGTGCCAGCAGGTCGGGTTCGGGGGTCGAGACCCAGTACTTC.

The chain recombines TRBV29-1 with TRBJ2-7; tentatively, D is TRBD1 (6 bases). Trimming shortened V by 7 bases and J by 7 bases, and 20 bases separated the two germline ends. The CDR3 covers 13 residues. Germline CDR1 SQVTM, CDR2 ANQGSEA. The CDR3 loop is CSGLLGAGGEQYF. The CDR3 region has the DNA TGCAGCGGGCTCTTGGGGGCAGGTGGGGAGCAGTACTTC.

The chain uses TRBV4-1 and TRBJ1-1, with D hard to call. Germline loops: CDR1 MGHRA, CDR2 YSYEKL. The V and J ends lost 4 bases and 0 bases respectively, with 12 bases between them. CDR3 length equals 15 residues. The CDR3 here is CASSPSRVLNTEAFF. In DNA form, the CDR3 reads TGCGCCAGCAGCCCCTCGCGGGTTCTGAACACTGAAGCTTTCTTT.

For the CDR3, the DNA is TGTGCCAGCAGCTCCATTCAACTAGCGGGCCTCAATGAGCAGTTCTTC. This gives the protein CASSSIQLAGLNEQFF. The V call is TRBV5-6, the J call TRBJ2-1; 9 nucleotides match TRBD2. The CDR3 extends over 16 amino acids. Germline CDR1 and CDR2: SGHDT and YYEEEE. Trimming took 3 bases from V and 6 from J; bases not matched to a gene: 10. Full variable domain (outside the CDR3, taken from reference TRBV5-6 and TRBJ2-1): DAGVTQSPTHLIKTRGQQVTLRCSPKSGHDTVSWYQQALGQGPQFIFQYYEEEERQRGNFPDRFSGHQFPNYSSELNVNALLLGDSALYLCASSSIQLAGLNEQFFGPGTRLTVL.